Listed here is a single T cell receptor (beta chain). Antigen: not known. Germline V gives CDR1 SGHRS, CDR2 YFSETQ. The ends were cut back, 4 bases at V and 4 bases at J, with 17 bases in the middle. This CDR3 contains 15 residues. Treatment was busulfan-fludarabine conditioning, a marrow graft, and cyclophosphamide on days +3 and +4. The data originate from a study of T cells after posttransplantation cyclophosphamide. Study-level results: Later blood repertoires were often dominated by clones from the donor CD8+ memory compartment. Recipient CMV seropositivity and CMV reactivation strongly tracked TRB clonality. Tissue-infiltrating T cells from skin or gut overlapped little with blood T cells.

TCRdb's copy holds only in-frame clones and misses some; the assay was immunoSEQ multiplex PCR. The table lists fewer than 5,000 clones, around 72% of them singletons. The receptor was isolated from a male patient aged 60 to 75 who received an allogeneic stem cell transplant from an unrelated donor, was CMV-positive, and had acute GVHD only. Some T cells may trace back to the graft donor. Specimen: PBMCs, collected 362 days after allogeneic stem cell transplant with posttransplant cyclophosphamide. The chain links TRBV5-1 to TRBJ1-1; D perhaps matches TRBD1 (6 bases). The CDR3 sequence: CASSPRQGLGTEAFF. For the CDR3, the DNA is TGCGCCAGCAGCCCGCGCCAGGGGCTGGGCACTGAAGCTTTCTTT.